This T cell receptor beta chain was retrieved from a study of post-analysis software for immune sequencing data (dated by TCRdb to between 2014 and 2017). For the study in its entirety: Relapsing-remitting, secondary progressive and progressive-relapsing multiple sclerosis were recorded as disease courses, and subtype annotation was lacking for some patients. The patient repertoires were set against about 12 previously published healthy control repertoires from donors whose ages ranged from about 6 to 25 years. A subset of samples was prepared in parallel using single-end sample barcoding, then pooled and co-amplified after Illumina adapter ligation.

The study at large found these results: The control group was slightly older than the multiple sclerosis patient group. Significantly lower normalized Chao1 diversity was found in multiple sclerosis patients than in controls, suggesting substantial peripheral T-cell clonal expansion. Strong co-clustering of samples prepared in the same batch was shown by direct clustering with F measure, prompting a batch-effect correction. Several TRBV segments, including TRBV5-6, TRBV5-1 and TRBV20-1, were significantly more frequent in patients than controls.

The CDR3 contains 15 residues, cysteine and phenylalanine counted. The CDR3 DNA has 45 bases and is translated from base 1. Read against the paper, the sample's time point label means: second blood draw from one MS patient after hematopoietic stem cell transplantation. To demonstrate the VDJtools post-analysis software, TCR beta repertoires were profiled from the peripheral blood of 13 young patients with multiple sclerosis. The multiple sclerosis patients were children and adolescents between roughly 6 and 16 years of age. The method behind the library was PCR. Sequenced on an Illumina HiSeq 2500. Unique molecular identifiers were incorporated into TCR beta cDNA libraries to reduce PCR and sequencing biases. Some 500,000 cDNA molecules were obtained per 1 to 10 million input T cells, so each molecule approximated one T cell. Patient libraries were prepared and sequenced with the same protocol used for the earlier healthy control dataset. Samples belonging to the same batch were prepared together, multiplexed and sequenced on a shared HiSeq lane. As for the authors' bioinformatics: MIGEC handled the raw barcoded reads, throwing out single-read molecular identifier groups before consensus assembly and CDR3 extraction. Clonotype tables were post-analysed with VDJtools, and diversity was normalized by down-sampling all datasets to the smallest sample size. To correct batch-related cross-sample contamination, repertoire overlap clustering matched CDR3 amino acid sequences but not nucleotide sequences. TCRdb cleaned the public reads at Q25 with fastp, built clones with MiXCR and kept in-frame beta chains. Every CDR3 protein is listed once, alongside the most common genes and DNA of its rows. Here the V and J calls rest on TCRdb's processing, not on the authors' analysis. The sample table holds roughly 150,000 distinct CDR3 sequences, of which roughly 34% were seen once. The ten largest account for 25% to 35% of the sample.

As regards this clonotype: It has no known antigen specificity. No per-base quality is available; no much larger clone lies one base away.

This specimen was blood, taken after autologous hematopoietic stem cell transplantation. Here the chain combines TRBV12-3 or TRBV12-4 and TRBJ2-1; TRBD2 lines up with 8 middle nucleotides. With the DNA end fitting TRBJ2-7 better, the J assignment may be wrong. This sequence was found in a girl aged 10-17 years with multiple sclerosis. Donor details come from another sample of the same person, matched by shared clones. This receptor carries the CDR3 CASRPSGSSYNEQYF. The base sequence is TGTGCCAGCAGACCAAGCGGGAGCTCTTACAATGAGCAGTACTTC.